A selection of T cell receptor beta chains follows, all from one sample in a study of blood T cell repertoires in COVID-19. Only in-frame clones appear in the TCRdb table, and some are missing; sequencing was by immunoSEQ multiplex PCR. The sample yields some 28,000 clones, 85% seen once. Sequenced sample: peripheral blood. Receptor source: a human donor in a cohort sampled during active COVID-19. Both conserved end residues are part of each CDR3. The order of the fields is J gene, V gene, D gene, CDR3 DNA, CDR3 protein. D genes are given only for firm matches.

j_call: TRBJ1-2; v_call: TRBV6-2/TRBV6-3; d_call: .; cdr3_nt: TGTGCCAGCAGCCCCTATGAAGGTAGGAGCTATGGCTACACCTTC; cdr3_aa: CASSPYEGRSYGYTF
j_call: TRBJ1-1; v_call: TRBV27; d_call: .; cdr3_nt: TGTGCCAGCAGCCCTTCCGGGACATTGAACACTGAAGCTTTCTTT; cdr3_aa: CASSPSGTLNTEAFF
j_call: TRBJ2-1; v_call: TRBV29-1; d_call: TRBD1; cdr3_nt: TGCAGCGTTGAGAGACAGGGGCCGAATGAGCAGTTCTTC; cdr3_aa: CSVERQGPNEQFF
j_call: TRBJ2-3; v_call: TRBV10-3; d_call: TRBD1; cdr3_nt: TGTGCCATCAGTCGGACAGGAGAAAGCACAGATACGCAGTATTTT; cdr3_aa: CAISRTGESTDTQYF
j_call: TRBJ2-5; v_call: TRBV5-6; d_call: TRBD2; cdr3_nt: TGTGCCAGCAGCTTGCCTCTAGCGGGAGGAGAGACCCAGTACTTC; cdr3_aa: CASSLPLAGGETQYF
j_call: TRBJ2-7; v_call: TRBV7-6; d_call: TRBD1; cdr3_nt: TGTGCCAGCAGCCCGGGACAGGGGCGCAGGCGGGAATCCTACGAGCAGTACTTC; cdr3_aa: CASSPGQGRRRESYEQYF
j_call: TRBJ1-2; v_call: TRBV3-1/TRBV3-2; d_call: .; cdr3_nt: TGTGCCAGCAGCCCCCGCCGGGCCGCAGGGGATGGCTACACCTTC; cdr3_aa: CASSPRRAAGDGYTF
j_call: TRBJ2-1; v_call: TRBV2; d_call: TRBD2; cdr3_nt: TGTGCCAGCAGTGAAGCGACTAGCGGACATACGAATGAGCAGTTCTTC; cdr3_aa: CASSEATSGHTNEQFF
j_call: TRBJ2-1; v_call: TRBV30; d_call: TRBD1; cdr3_nt: TGTGCCTGGAGGGGGGGGACAGGGCGCTACAATGAGCAGTTCTTC; cdr3_aa: CAWRGGTGRYNEQFF
j_call: TRBJ2-3; v_call: TRBV25-1; d_call: TRBD1; cdr3_nt: TGTGCCAGCAGTGAAGGACAGGGTTCCACAGATACGCAGTATTTT; cdr3_aa: CASSEGQGSTDTQYF